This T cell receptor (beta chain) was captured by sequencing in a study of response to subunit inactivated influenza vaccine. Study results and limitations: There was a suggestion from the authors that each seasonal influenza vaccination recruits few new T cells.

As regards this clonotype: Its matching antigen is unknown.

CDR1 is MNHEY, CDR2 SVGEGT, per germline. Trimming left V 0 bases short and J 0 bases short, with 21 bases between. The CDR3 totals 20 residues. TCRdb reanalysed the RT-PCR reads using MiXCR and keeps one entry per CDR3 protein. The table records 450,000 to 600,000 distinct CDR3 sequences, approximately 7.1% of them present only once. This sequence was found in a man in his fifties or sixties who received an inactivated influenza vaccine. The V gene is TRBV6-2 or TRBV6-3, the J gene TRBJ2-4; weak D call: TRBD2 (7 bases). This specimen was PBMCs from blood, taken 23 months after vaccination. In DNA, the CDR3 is TGTGCCAGCAGTTACTCGATAGGGGGGGCATCGGTCCTAGCCAAAAACATTCAGTACTTC. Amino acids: CASSYSIGGASVLAKNIQYF.